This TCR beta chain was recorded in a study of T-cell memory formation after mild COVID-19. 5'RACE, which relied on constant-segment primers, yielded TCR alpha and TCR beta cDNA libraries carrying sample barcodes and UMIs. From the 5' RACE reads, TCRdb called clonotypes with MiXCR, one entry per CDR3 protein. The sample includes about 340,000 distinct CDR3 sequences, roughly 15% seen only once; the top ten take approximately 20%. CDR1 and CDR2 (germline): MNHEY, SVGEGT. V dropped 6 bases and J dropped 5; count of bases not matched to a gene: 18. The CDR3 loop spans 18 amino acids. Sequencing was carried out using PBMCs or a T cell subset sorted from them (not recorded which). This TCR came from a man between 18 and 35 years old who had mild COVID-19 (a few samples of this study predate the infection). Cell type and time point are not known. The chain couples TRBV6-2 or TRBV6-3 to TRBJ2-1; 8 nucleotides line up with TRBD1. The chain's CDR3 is CASSLWTGLISGDNEQFF. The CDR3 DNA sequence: TGTGCCAGCAGCCTCTGGACAGGGCTTATATCGGGGGACAATGAGCAGTTCTTC.